The T cell receptor beta chain under discussion was sequenced for a study of cytomegalovirus exposure and HLA in healthy donors. Study conclusions and caveats: Researchers reportedly found TCR beta sequences accurately predicted most subjects' HLA-A and HLA-B alleles.

Germline V lookup: CDR1 SGDLS, CDR2 YYNGEE. The CDR3 is 17 residues long. After removal of 4 bases from V and 4 bases from J, the junction contained 10 bases not matched to a gene. With respect to this clone: Its antigen is unidentified.

Both 60 Vbeta primers and 13 Jbeta primers went into the PCR. Per the study methods: About 10 million of about 88 million unique TCR beta chains were shared, per a later count. Clones were read by immunoSEQ multiplex PCR, and TCRdb kept only the in-frame ones, dropping some. V and J calls and clone size follow that table, whereas D and trimming were derived from the DNA. The data contain some 140,000 clones, more than 75% of them singletons. The donors were healthy bone marrow donors. The sequence was collected from a woman in her thirties or forties in good health and CMV-seropositive. The source material was PBMCs. The V call is TRBV9, the J call TRBJ2-2, with 10 bases lining up with TRBD2. The CDR3 DNA sequence: TGTGCCAGCAGCAAATGGGGGGTAGCGGGAGGCACCGGGGAGCTGTTTTTT. Amino acid sequence: CASSKWGVAGGTGELFF.